This TCR beta chain came from a study of blood T cell repertoires in COVID-19. The overall study: Material from acute and convalescent COVID-19 was sourced from the United States, Italy and Spain. From T cells, B-cell-depleted T cells, or PBMCs came the material, which was cDNA or gDNA.

Repertoires were generated with immunoSEQ multiplex PCR, while TCRdb's copy carries only in-frame clones and drops some. The table has some 210,000 clones, roughly 86% seen once. This clone was seen a few times. The germline V and J ends were trimmed by 6 bases and 5 bases, with 7 bases remaining between them. The CDR3 spans 12 residues. Germline values: CDR1 WSHSY, CDR2 SAAADI. The origin of this receptor is a woman in her fifties or sixties with active or convalescent COVID-19. The rearrangement joins TRBV10-2 to TRBJ2-2; TRBD1 might be the D (6 bases). The specimen was peripheral blood. The CDR3: CASRGGTGELFF. The CDR3 DNA sequence: TGCGCCAGCAGAGGGGGAACCGGGGAGCTGTTTTTT.